One TCR beta chain is described in this entry. What it recognizes is unknown. These data come from a study of vaccination effects on CD4 cells after COVID-19. Using viral peptide pools, the ViraFEST assay grew out antigen-specific CD4+ T cells prior to sequencing. Following 10 days of culture, CD4+ T cells were isolated. Every participant took two doses of the BNT162b2 or mRNA-1273 vaccine. Trimming pared 0 bases from V and 7 bases from J, leaving 4 bases between. The length of the CDR3 is 12 residues. Using immunoSEQ multiplex PCR, the repertoire was profiled, and TCRdb retains in-frame clones only, with some absent. The table has approximately 65,000 clones, over 70% seen once.

The TCR sequence derives from a human donor who received a COVID-19 vaccine. The V call is TRBV23-1, the J call TRBJ1-5, with D unclear. Being an ORF, TRBV23-1 has a function that is uncertain. The specimen was CD4+ T cells from PBMCs cultured with HCoV-229E spike peptides, collected after COVID-19 vaccination. The CDR3 DNA reads as TGCGCCAGCAGTCAATCGGAACAGCCCCAGCATTTT. It translates to CASSQSEQPQHF.